The present entry profiles one TCR beta chain with its context. Its specificity is not known. This sample stems from a study of cytomegalovirus exposure and HLA in healthy donors. Study-level points and caveats: Researchers counted around 170 TCR beta chains as cytomegalovirus-associated.

This table comes from immunoSEQ multiplex PCR, and its TCRdb copy is limited to in-frame clones, with some not included. The profile shows a few hundred thousand clones, 90% of them singletons. With 0 bases removed from V and 2 bases from J, the gap between germline ends came to 7 bases. Germline V gene lookup returns CDR1 MGHRA and CDR2 YSYEKL. The CDR3 covers 15 residues. Sequenced input: PBMCs. The clonotype comes from a woman in her late teens or twenties in good health and CMV-seronegative. The rearrangement joins TRBV4-1 to TRBJ2-2; D is possibly TRBD1 (6 bases). CDR3 bases: TGCGCCAGCAGCCAAGAAGGGGGTAACACCGGGGAGCTGTTTTTT. Protein sequence: CASSQEGGNTGELFF.